This T cell receptor beta chain was captured by sequencing in a study of T cells after yellow fever vaccination. Study information: For low cell numbers, libraries were made with SMART-Seq v4 Ultra Low Input. Findings and limits, study-wide: Though it reached lower strength, the secondary response hit its peak faster, day 5 versus 15.

Generation of TCR cDNA used 5'RACE template switching (which added a universal primer site and UMIs). TCRdb reanalysed the 5' RACE reads using MiXCR and keeps one entry per CDR3 protein. The table records around 590,000 distinct CDR3 sequences, over 9% of them present only once. A few counts support this clonotype. Antigen specificity is unknown. The CDR3 length is 14 residues. Germline V gives CDR1 SQVTM, CDR2 ANQGSEA. V was pared by 4 bases and J by 4 bases, with 13 bases between. The sequence was collected from a man in his thirties or forties who received the YFV17D yellow fever vaccine. The V gene is TRBV29-1, the J gene TRBJ2-2, with a weak D call TRBD2 (6 bases). Sequencing was performed on PBMCs, taken on the day of the yellow fever booster vaccination. The CDR3 sequence: CSVAPGAPTGELFF. DNA for the CDR3: TGCAGCGTTGCCCCGGGAGCCCCCACCGGGGAGCTGTTTTTT.